Detailed here is one TCR beta chain. Its specific antigen is unknown. No base qualities exist here, and no much larger clone lies one base off it. Additional DNA sequences in this sample encode the identical CDR3. The data are from a study of blood T cell repertoires in COVID-19 (dated by TCRdb to 2019 to 2021). About the investigation overall: The collaborator samples originated in the United States, Italy and Spain and spanned the acute and convalescent phases of COVID-19. The material from the prospective study consisted of cDNA or gDNA derived from T cells, B-cell-depleted T cells, or PBMCs. Deeply sampled blood TCRbeta repertoires from subjects exposed to, actively infected with, or recovered from COVID-19 were included in the dataset. The repertoires were released in a freely available public database intended as a resource for research on the immune response to SARS-CoV-2. Samples came from the ongoing ImmuneRACE study (first 160 participants) plus 1,254 subjects from 6 global collaborators. Sample metadata almost always included a de-identified subject ID, COVID-19 status, age in years and sex. Where available, HLA class I and class II types were taken from metadata supplied by the sample provider and were not determined by assay-based typing. Study-wide conclusions, independent of this receptor: Clinical and demographic metadata were provided uncurated, with the amount varying by source and participant.

V is cut back by 1 base and J by 0 bases, with 0 bases in the junction unmatched. Measured from the cysteine to the phenylalanine, the CDR3 is 15 residues long. Solely the CDR3 DNA is kept, with 45 bases framed from the first base. In the germline V gene, CDR1 corresponds to SGHRS and CDR2 to YFSETQ. TCRbeta CDR3 regions were amplified from genomic DNA by means of the immunoSEQ Assay, a bias-controlled multiplex PCR. The paper's processing steps were these. The number of nucleated cells in each sample was estimated from the amplification of reference gene primers within the assay. Sequence reads were collapsed and filtered to measure the absolute abundance of every unique TCRbeta CDR3 rearrangement. For each sample, productive Simpson clonality was calculated by taking the square root of Simpson's diversity index across productive rearrangements. Drawn from immuneACCESS, this table holds only the in-frame rearrangements with V and J called that TCRdb kept. Clones are partly lost; checked studies trace under half to an unresolved V gene and leave the rest unexplained. V, J and clone size are taken as reported in that table, and D and trimming were inferred from the DNA itself. For this sample the table gives around 150,000 clones, of which around nine tenths were detected only once. The ten largest clones add up to about 10% of the sample.

Collaborating institutions collected whole blood in K2EDTA tubes following their own protocols. For TCRbeta analysis, collaborators shipped samples in one of three forms: frozen whole blood, isolated PBMCs, or DNA extracted from either of those sample types. The sequenced material came from peripheral blood. The source of this sequence is a man between 50 and 59 years old with active or convalescent COVID-19. The chain was built from TRBV5-1 and TRBJ1-4; 7 bases in between match TRBD1. The DNA is TGCGCCAGCAGCTTGCAGGGGGCAACTAATGAAAAACTGTTTTTT. Translated, this is CASSLQGATNEKLFF.